These T cell receptor beta chains were read from a single sample in a study of response to subunit inactivated influenza vaccine. TCRdb called the RT-PCR reads again in MiXCR, with one record for every CDR3 protein. This sample has about 540,000 distinct CDR3 sequences; roughly 25% occur once, and the top ten carry 2.8%. These data also featured in a second study, about T cells expressing NK-cell markers.

The sequencing used CD4+ T cells sorted from PBMCs, collected about 12 days after vaccination. The receptors come from a man aged 45-60 years who received an inactivated influenza vaccine. Both conserved end residues are part of each CDR3.

V: TRBV7-2
CDR3: CASSQQGQGTGELFF

V: TRBV7-8
CDR3: CASSLNGLKQFF

V: TRBV28
CDR3: CASSSGAFGLAGGSPTDTQYF

V: TRBV2
CDR3: CASSRDRGDYGYTF

V: TRBV11-1
CDR3: CASSLGSSYERYF

V: TRBV7-2
CDR3: CASAISTGTEQFF

V: TRBV12-3/TRBV12-4
CDR3: CASSPGTGVYGYTF

V: TRBV27
CDR3: CASSFSTGGYSPLHF

V: TRBV28
CDR3: CASSQRFGYTF

V: TRBV7-9
CDR3: CASSFVGPTDTQYF

V: TRBV2
CDR3: CASSERRHTQYF

V: TRBV20-1
CDR3: CSARVGPLNNEQFF

V: TRBV29-1
CDR3: CSVELGSYEQYF

V: TRBV7-9
CDR3: CASSLDALADTDTQYF

V: TRBV2
CDR3: CASNVGGRSNQPQHF

V: TRBV3-1
CDR3: CASSQDFSSGANVLTF

V: TRBV20-1
CDR3: CSAREPGTDTQYF

V: TRBV7-2
CDR3: CASSSRSGGPYEQYF

V: TRBV24-1
CDR3: CATSDFSIRTGETQYF

V: TRBV20-1
CDR3: CSAPQPGLIYEQYF

V: TRBV5-8
CDR3: CASSPWTKNEKLFF

V: TRBV10-3
CDR3: CATSRDMSSYEQYF

V: TRBV29-1
CDR3: CSVEVVSGNTIYF

V: TRBV7-2
CDR3: CASSPGGRGYTF

V: TRBV4-3
CDR3: CASSRQFGVGTDTQYF

V: TRBV6-2/TRBV6-3
CDR3: CASSHSGTGALSEQYF

V: TRBV6-2/TRBV6-3
CDR3: CASSQTGGFGGYTF

V: TRBV12-1
CDR3: CASSFWGINEQFF

V: TRBV4-1
CDR3: CASSPGGGRTDTQYF

V: TRBV6-5
CDR3: CASSYVQRGGSNEQFF

V: TRBV10-3
CDR3: CATGTGGKETQYF

V: TRBV5-1
CDR3: CASSASTGASYEQYF

V: TRBV6-5
CDR3: CASSSPTAYNEQFF

V: TRBV2
CDR3: CASSVSGQGIHEQFF

V: TRBV7-2
CDR3: CASSSGLRDTEAFF

V: TRBV20-1
CDR3: CSAPGTAYNEQFF

V: TRBV27
CDR3: CASSPTANHEQYF

V: TRBV12-3/TRBV12-4
CDR3: CASSSREQGGYGYTF

V: TRBV10-3
CDR3: CAISESGQGTQPQHF

V: TRBV4-3
CDR3: CASSQGHSGQPQHF

V: TRBV11-2
CDR3: CASSPLAGDYNEQFF

V: TRBV20-1
CDR3: CSASGEMNSPLHF

V: TRBV11-2
CDR3: CASSVGGATEAFF

V: TRBV7-9
CDR3: CASNLADNSGNTIYF

V: TRBV9
CDR3: CASSVSPADQETQYF

V: TRBV10-3
CDR3: CAISEGPGQGYEQYF

V: TRBV29-1
CDR3: CSFERQSTDTQYF

V: TRBV12-3/TRBV12-4
CDR3: CASRPGTGGLGTQYF

V: TRBV6-1
CDR3: CASSAQGGDTEAFF

V: TRBV5-8
CDR3: CASSPRDRGWTEAFF

V: TRBV30
CDR3: CAWSPPDRASGELFF

V: TRBV7-6
CDR3: CASSRTGSQYTQYF